This TCR beta chain is from a study of cytomegalovirus exposure and HLA in healthy donors (TCRdb year 2017). At the level of the whole study: In an earlier analysis of approximately 640 of the donors, roughly 300 Gb of sequence data and roughly 100 million unique TCR beta sequences from about 190 million T cells were reported. Class I and class II HLA loci were covered by the typing at four-digit resolution. Around 300 gigabases of sequencing data and tens of millions of unique TCR sequences were included in an early release covering 500 to 750 HLA-typed donors. The study used immunosequencing to profile the T cell repertoires of approximately 630 subjects and linked those repertoires to cytomegalovirus serostatus. Besides the first cohort of 666 subjects, a separate validation cohort made up of over 100 different subjects was used. Donor age, sex, ethnicity and CMV serostatus were collected together with the repertoire data. Every repertoire in the discovery cohort had been generated on one and the same sequencing platform. Among 350 to 400 genotyped donors of the cohort, an average of approximately 240,000 unique TCR beta nucleotide sequences were sequenced per donor, 15% to 20% of them non-productive. High-throughput TCR immunosequencing, statistical association of individual TCRs with disease status, and machine learning were combined to predict cytomegalovirus infection status. A later analysis re-examined previously published TCR beta repertoires from roughly 650 donors and added high-resolution HLA genotyping to investigate patterns of TCR occurrence. A later genetic analysis took genome-wide SNP genotypes for about 55% of the roughly 700 donors and used that subset as a discovery cohort. Of the roughly 390 genotyped donors, approximately 80% were placed in the genetic ancestry cluster associated with self-reported Caucasian donors. In an earlier analysis of 587 of the donors, high-throughput TCR beta sequencing was used to judge whether each TCR beta V gene segment behaved as functional or pseudogenic. The number of donors typed differed by locus, with roughly 620-630 for A, B, C, DRB1 and DQB1, around 560 for DQA1, over 600 for DPA1, and under 490 for DPB1. Roughly 5 DR-DQ haplotypes were handled as single units for association and clustering, since linkage in the cohort was strong. Rather than drawing on any new phenotypic data, the later analysis identified candidate immune exposures from TCR beta sequences and the way those sequences occurred across donors. The study was designed to test whether signatures of past pathogen exposure could be identified by cataloging public T cell receptors. Paper-wide results and their limitations: It was suggested by the authors that the approach could potentially be generalized to other disease states and immunological phenotypes. Linkage disequilibrium might explain the correlated functional status among segregating V segments, but an unknown experimental factor could not be excluded. A few of the identified cytomegalovirus-associated TCR beta chains were confirmed in vitro to be specific for cytomegalovirus antigens. While some public TCRs were present in many individuals, most TCR sequences turned up only very rarely across donors. A total of roughly 160 TCR beta chains were listed by the study as associated with cytomegalovirus. In a later analysis, HLA-associated TCR beta chains showed more clonal expansion and lower generation probabilities than non-associated chains that were equally common. According to a later analysis, TCR association rates differed among HLA loci, with DRB1 alleles showing the most associated TCRs and HLA-C alleles showing the fewest. The presence/absence analyses assumed that sequencing depth was roughly uniform across donors, and that assumption may not be true. A further reported finding was that TCR beta sequences accurately predicted the HLA-A and HLA-B alleles for most subjects in the first cohort. Because counts were too low, 15 to 20 rarely observed V segments, including chromosome 9 orphons, were excluded from the earlier analysis of 587 of the donors. Some IMGT-functional V segments, including TRBV6-2 and TRBV6-3, could not be distinguished by the 87-base-pair reads and were therefore excluded. Because HLA typing was missing for some donors at each locus, association tests included only the typed subset. In both the original and validation cohorts, the classifier was reported to diagnose cytomegalovirus status with high specificity and sensitivity. According to a later genetic analysis, donors in an Asian-associated ancestry cluster had fewer N-insertions in productive TCRs than the roughly 700-donor mean. Assigning TCR associations to individual alleles was difficult when HLA alleles, especially DR and DQ, strongly co-occurred. This cohort had only TCR beta chains sequenced, and the lack of alpha or paired-chain data limited which features could be detected. According to a later analysis, parvovirus B19, influenza, CMV and Epstein-Barr virus appeared linked to several top co-occurrence clusters. According to a later analysis, most CMV-associated TCR beta chains appeared to be HLA-restricted, and the HLA associations seemed to be driven largely by CMV exposure. A later analysis associated about 17,000 TCR beta sequences with specific HLA alleles at a false discovery rate of 0.05. An earlier analysis of around 540 of the donors showed that most TCR beta V segments appeared in productive rearrangements either about 87% or about 30% of the time, which broadly matched IMGT annotations. A cluster of highly shared sequence variants was judged likely to be a technical artifact of the sequencing pipeline. V-gene and J-gene trimming of TCR beta chains was associated with a missense DCLRE1C variant in a later genetic analysis, and the association was replicated in an independent cohort. Immune exposure information for the cohort was limited to CMV serostatus.

Library method: the immunoSEQ multiplex PCR assay. The multiplex PCR relied on a mix of 60 forward primers for TCR Vbeta segments and 13 reverse primers for TCR Jbeta segments. Amplification of the CDR3 region of rearranged TCR beta genes was performed with a multiplex PCR assay on genomic DNA. Amplified TCR beta libraries were sequenced as 87-base-pair reads on the Illumina HiSeq System. The study's processing was this. A later analysis counted about 80 million unique TCR beta chains across the 500 to 850 repertoires, and 9.5 million to 11 million of these chains were shared by at least two donors. Raw reads were error-corrected and collapsed into unique sequences with a nearest-neighbor algorithm that merged closely related sequences to remove PCR and sequencing errors. Alignment of CDR3 sequences to IMGT reference sequences was used to assign V, D and J gene segments. For a sequence to be retained, a match of at least six nucleotides to both a V gene segment and a J gene segment was required. Rearrangements were classified as productive when the CDR3 lacked stop codons and remained in frame with V and J, and all other rearrangements were classified as non-productive. CDR3 was defined according to IMGT convention as the region running from the second conserved V-encoded cysteine to the conserved J-encoded phenylalanine. The earlier analysis of about 560 of the donors excluded any sequence lacking an unambiguous match to a single V gene segment. In an earlier analysis of about 590 of the donors, a V segment was called functional when productive rearrangements were above 56.7%, and segregating when the standard deviation between donors exceeded 5%. A statistical classification framework was built to diagnose cytomegalovirus status from the catalog of TCR beta chain sequences. A later analysis assigned V and J genes by comparing TCR nucleotide sequences with IMGT/GENE-DB human TR gene sequences. The TCRdist pipeline was used in a later analysis to assign CDR3 sequences and most-parsimonious VDJ recombination scenarios. In a later analysis, each TCR beta chain was defined by its CDR3 amino acid sequence together with its V-gene family, and reads without a unique V-gene family were excluded. In a later analysis, approximately 640 highly shared, low-generation-probability nucleotide sequences were removed to address suspected cross-contamination and a sequencing artifact. In a later analysis, a clonal expansion index was calculated for each public chain from normalized within-repertoire ranks of inferred template counts. In a later analysis, generation probabilities were computed with a VDJ recombination model fitted to out-of-frame rearrangements, and the resulting probabilities were checked against IGoR. Hypergeometric tests were used in a later analysis to score TCR-TCR, TCR-HLA and TCR-CMV co-occurrence, with a repertoire-size bias correction applied to the TCR pairs. In a later analysis, false discovery rates were estimated by permuting HLA or CMV assignments 20 times. A later analysis grouped co-occurring TCRs with DBSCAN, adding TCRdist sequence similarity when clustering within HLA-allele-positive subsets. Repertoires with fewer than 30,000 or more than 120,000 public chains, plus five repertoires with anomalous nucleotide sharing, were excluded from co-occurrence clustering. In its TCRdb copy, this immuneACCESS table keeps in-frame sequences only and misses some clones. Where compared with another copy, unresolved V genes explain less than half of these, and the others have no known cause. V, J and clone size reflect that table, while D and trimming were determined from the DNA. This sample lists around 130,000 clones; roughly three quarters were detected once. The biggest ten clones account for around 1.9% of the sample.

From V the trimming removes 4 bases and from J it removes 8 bases, while the gene matches leave 6 bases of the junction unaccounted for. The CDR3 spans 15 residues, from the cysteine through the phenylalanine. The retained sequence is limited to the CDR3, 45 bases, with the frame set at the first base. From a lookup of the germline V gene, CDR1 and CDR2 are SGHRS and YFSETQ. Regarding this clone: Its binding antigen is unknown. No base-level quality is on record; no much larger clone is a single base apart.

The cohort comprised fewer than 700 healthy bone marrow donors. At the time of sampling, every cohort member was nominally healthy, though immune exposures that went unrecorded were likely present. The donor was CMV seronegative and was included in the group of about 400 seronegative cohort members. A peripheral blood sample was collected from each donor, and TCR beta sequencing was performed on peripheral blood mononuclear cells. Genomic DNA extraction from the blood cell samples was performed with the Qiagen DNeasy Blood Extraction Kit. The sequence joins TRBV5-1 to TRBJ2-1, with TRBD2 matching 13 junction bases. The sample comprised PBMCs. The receptor comes from a woman in her thirties or forties in good health and CMV-seronegative. The DNA reads as follows: TGCGCCAGCAGCCCGGGGACTAGCGGGATACATGAGCAGTTCTTC. Its protein product is CASSPGTSGIHEQFF.